A single TCR beta chain is shown here with its context. What antigen it recognizes has not been identified. No base quality values were provided; no much bigger clone lies one nucleotide off. Inclusive of the bounding cysteine and phenylalanine, the CDR3 is 12 residues long. Only CDR3 DNA is held: 36 bases, read in frame from base 1. The germline V gene encodes CDR1 MNHEY and CDR2 SMNVEV (reference sequence). V is clipped by 7 bases and J by 8 bases, and the sequence between their germline boundaries is 12 bases long. Receptor libraries were prepared by the immunoSEQ multiplex PCR assay. TCRdb carries this immuneACCESS record with in-frame sequences only. Its versions omit some clonotypes, under half of them owing to an unresolved V gene in the studies checked, with the rest unexplained. The sample table shows more than 65,000 clones, and nearly 95% are seen once. Jointly, the top ten make up around 0.37% of the sample.

This sample was taken from a study of technical replicates of blood from a handful of donors (dated by TCRdb to the late 2010s). The sequenced sample was T cells isolated from PBMCs. The chain joins TRBV27 to TRBJ2-1; TRBD2 is perhaps the D gene, given 5 matching bases. The source is a human donor in good health. The CDR3 sequence is CASNGNLHEQFF. Read as DNA, the sequence is TGTGCCAGCAACGGGAATTTACATGAGCAGTTCTTC.